This T cell receptor beta chain was documented in a study of lymphopenia after photon versus proton radiotherapy. J was trimmed by 5 bases and V by 1 base; bases with no gene match: 2. CDR1 and CDR2 from the germline V gene are SGHTA and FQGNSA. This CDR3 has 15 amino acids. A note on this clone: As yet, its antigen is unknown.

The assay was immunoSEQ multiplex PCR, and TCRdb's table has in-frame clones only and misses some. Among about 49,000 clones, approximately 82% were seen once, and the ten largest hold approximately 31%. Study outcomes and limitations: Photon-treated patients lost naive T cells and TCR diversity; proton-treated stayed stable. Post-nadir TCR diversity decline inversely tracked overall survival among those who died. Oligoclonal CD8+ Temra expansion after nadir drove photon patients' diversity drop.

This sequence was found in a man in his forties or fifties with gastric cancer. The rearrangement uses TRBV7-2 and TRBJ2-3; 11 bases match TRBD2. The source material was peripheral blood, sampled from a patient treated with photon-based radiotherapy. The CDR3 spells CASSLDGLAGDTQYF. CDR3 nucleotide sequence: TGTGCCAGCAGCTTAGACGGACTAGCGGGAGATACGCAGTATTTT.